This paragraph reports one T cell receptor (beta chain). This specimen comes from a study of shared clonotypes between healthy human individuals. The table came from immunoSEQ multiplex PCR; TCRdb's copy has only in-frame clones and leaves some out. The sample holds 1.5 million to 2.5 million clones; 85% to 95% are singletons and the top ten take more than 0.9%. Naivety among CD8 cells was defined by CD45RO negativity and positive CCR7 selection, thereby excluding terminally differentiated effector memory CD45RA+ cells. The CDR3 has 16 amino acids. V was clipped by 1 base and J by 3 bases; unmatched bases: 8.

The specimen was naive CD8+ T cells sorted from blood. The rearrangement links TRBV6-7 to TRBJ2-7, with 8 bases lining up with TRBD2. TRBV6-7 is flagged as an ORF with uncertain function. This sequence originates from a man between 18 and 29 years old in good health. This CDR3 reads CASSYFASGTSYEQYF. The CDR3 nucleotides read TGTGCCAGCAGTTACTTTGCTTCCGGGACTAGCTACGAGCAGTACTTC.